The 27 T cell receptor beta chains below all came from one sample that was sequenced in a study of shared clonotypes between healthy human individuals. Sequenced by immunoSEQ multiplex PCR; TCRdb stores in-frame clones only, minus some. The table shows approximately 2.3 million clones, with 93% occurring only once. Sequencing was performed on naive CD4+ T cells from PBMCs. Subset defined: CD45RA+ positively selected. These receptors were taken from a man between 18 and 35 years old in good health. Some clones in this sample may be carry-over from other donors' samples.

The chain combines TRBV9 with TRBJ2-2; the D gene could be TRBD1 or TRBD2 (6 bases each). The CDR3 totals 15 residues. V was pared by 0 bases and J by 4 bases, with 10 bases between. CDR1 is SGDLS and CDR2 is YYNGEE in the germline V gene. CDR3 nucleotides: TGTGCCAGCAGCGTAGTAGGGGGAGGCACCGGGGAGCTGTTTTTT. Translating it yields CASSVVGGGTGELFF.

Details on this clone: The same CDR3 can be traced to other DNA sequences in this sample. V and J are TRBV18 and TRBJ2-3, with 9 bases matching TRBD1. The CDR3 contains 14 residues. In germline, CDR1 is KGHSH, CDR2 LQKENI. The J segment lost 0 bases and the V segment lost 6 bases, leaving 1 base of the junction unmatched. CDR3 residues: CASSGQGSTDTQYF. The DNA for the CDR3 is TGTGCCAGCTCGGGACAGGGAAGCACAGATACGCAGTATTTT.

DNA of the CDR3: TGTGCCAGCAGCCCCACTAGCAGTGCCTACGAGCAGTACTTC. Its translation is CASSPTSSAYEQYF. This chain links TRBV9 with TRBJ2-7, with a weak D call TRBD2 (6 bases). The CDR3 runs to 14 residues. V was cut by 4 bases and J by 2 bases, with 13 bases left in between. Per the germline V gene, CDR1 is SGDLS and CDR2 is YYNGEE.

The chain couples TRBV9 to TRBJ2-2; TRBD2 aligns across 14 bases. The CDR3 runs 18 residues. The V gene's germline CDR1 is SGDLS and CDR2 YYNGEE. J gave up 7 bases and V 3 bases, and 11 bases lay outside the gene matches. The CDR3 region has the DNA TGTGCCAGCAGCGCCCAAGCCGGGACTAGCGGGAGTGTCGGGGAGCTGTTTTTT. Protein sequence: CASSAQAGTSGSVGELFF.

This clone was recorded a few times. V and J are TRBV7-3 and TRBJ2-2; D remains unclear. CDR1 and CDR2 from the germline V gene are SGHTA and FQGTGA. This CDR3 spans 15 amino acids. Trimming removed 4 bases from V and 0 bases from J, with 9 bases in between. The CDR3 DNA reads TGTGCCAGCAGCTCGTTACGCCCGAACACCGGGGAGCTGTTTTTT. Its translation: CASSSLRPNTGELFF.

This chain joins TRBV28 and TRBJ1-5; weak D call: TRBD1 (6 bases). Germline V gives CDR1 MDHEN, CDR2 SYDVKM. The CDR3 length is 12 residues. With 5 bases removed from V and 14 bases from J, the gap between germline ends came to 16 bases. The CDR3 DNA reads TGTGCCAGCAGTCTACCATACGGGACAAAGCATTTT. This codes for CASSLPYGTKHF.

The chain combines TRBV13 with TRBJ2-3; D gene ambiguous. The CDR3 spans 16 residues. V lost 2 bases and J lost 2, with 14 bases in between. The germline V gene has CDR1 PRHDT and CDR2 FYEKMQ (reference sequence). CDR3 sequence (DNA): TGTGCCAGCAGCTTATCCAGTGATCCCTCCACAGATACGCAGTATTTT. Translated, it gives CASSLSSDPSTDTQYF.

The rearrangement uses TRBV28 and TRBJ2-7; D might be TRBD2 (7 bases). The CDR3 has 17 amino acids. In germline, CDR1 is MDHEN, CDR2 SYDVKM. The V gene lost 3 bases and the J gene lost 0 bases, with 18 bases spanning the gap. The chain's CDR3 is CASSFGEGESSSYEQYF. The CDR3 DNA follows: TGTGCCAGCAGTTTTGGGGAGGGGGAATCGAGCTCCTACGAGCAGTACTTC.

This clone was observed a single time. CDR3 amino acids: CASRRTVNTGELFF. CDR3 bases: TGTGCCAGCAGGCGGACAGTGAACACCGGGGAGCTGTTTTTT. The chain is built from TRBV2 and TRBJ2-2; possible D gene TRBD1, 6 bases. CDR3 size: 14 residues. Germline CDR1 reads SNHLY; CDR2 reads FYNNEI. V was pared by 6 bases and J by 1 base, with 9 bases between.

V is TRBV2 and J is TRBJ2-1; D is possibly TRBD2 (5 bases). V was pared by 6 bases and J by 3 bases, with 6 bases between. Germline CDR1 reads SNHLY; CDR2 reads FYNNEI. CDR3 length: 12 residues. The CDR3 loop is CASRLVYNEQFF. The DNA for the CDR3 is TGTGCCAGCAGACTAGTCTACAATGAGCAGTTCTTC.

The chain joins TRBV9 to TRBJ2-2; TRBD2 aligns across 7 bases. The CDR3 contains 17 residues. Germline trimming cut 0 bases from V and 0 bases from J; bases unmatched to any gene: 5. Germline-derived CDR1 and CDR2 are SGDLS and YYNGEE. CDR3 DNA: TGTGCCAGCAGCGTAGCCGGGGGAGGGGCGAACACCGGGGAGCTGTTTTTT. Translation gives CASSVAGGGANTGELFF. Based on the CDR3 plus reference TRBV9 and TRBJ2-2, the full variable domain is DSGVTQTPKHLITATGQRVTLRCSPRSGDLSVYWYQQSLDQGLQFLIQYYNGEERAKGNILERFSAQQFPDLHSELNLSSLELGDSALYFCASSVAGGGANTGELFFGEGSRLTVL.

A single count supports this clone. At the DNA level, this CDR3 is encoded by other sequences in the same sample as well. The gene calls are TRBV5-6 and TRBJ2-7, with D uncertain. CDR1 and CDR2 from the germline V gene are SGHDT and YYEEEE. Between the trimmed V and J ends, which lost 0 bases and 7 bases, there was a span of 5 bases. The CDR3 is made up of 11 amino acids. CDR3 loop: CASSLAREQYF. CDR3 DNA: TGTGCCAGCAGCTTGGCCAGGGAGCAGTACTTC. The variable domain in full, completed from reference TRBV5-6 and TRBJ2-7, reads DAGVTQSPTHLIKTRGQQVTLRCSPKSGHDTVSWYQQALGQGPQFIFQYYEEEERQRGNFPDRFSGHQFPNYSSELNVNALLLGDSALYLCASSLAREQYFGPGTRLTVT.

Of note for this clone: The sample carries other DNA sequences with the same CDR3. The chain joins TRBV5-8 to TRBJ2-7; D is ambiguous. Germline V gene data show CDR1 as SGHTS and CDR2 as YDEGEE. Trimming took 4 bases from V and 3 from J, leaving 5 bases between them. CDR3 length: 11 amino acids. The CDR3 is CASSLYYEQYF. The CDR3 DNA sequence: TGTGCCAGCAGCCTATACTACGAGCAGTACTTC.

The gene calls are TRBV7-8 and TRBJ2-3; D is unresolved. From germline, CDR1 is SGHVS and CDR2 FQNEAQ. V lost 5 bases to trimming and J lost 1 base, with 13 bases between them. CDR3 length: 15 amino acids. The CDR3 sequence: CASSPFPAGTDTQYF. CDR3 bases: TGTGCCAGCAGCCCCTTCCCCGCCGGCACAGATACGCAGTATTTT.

In DNA form, the CDR3 reads TGTGCCAGCTCACCACGACAGGAAGCAGATACGCAGTATTTT. Translated, it gives CASSPRQEADTQYF. The rearrangement joins TRBV18 to TRBJ2-3; TRBD1 might be the D (6 bases). CDR1 and CDR2 from the germline V gene are KGHSH and LQKENI. This CDR3 comprises 14 residues. Trimming stripped 1 base from V and 4 bases from J, with 9 bases between.

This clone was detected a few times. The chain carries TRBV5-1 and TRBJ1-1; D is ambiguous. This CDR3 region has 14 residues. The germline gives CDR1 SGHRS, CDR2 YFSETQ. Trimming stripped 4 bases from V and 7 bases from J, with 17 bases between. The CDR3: CASSPKPQENEAFF. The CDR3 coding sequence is TGCGCCAGCAGCCCCAAACCTCAGGAGAATGAAGCTTTCTTT.

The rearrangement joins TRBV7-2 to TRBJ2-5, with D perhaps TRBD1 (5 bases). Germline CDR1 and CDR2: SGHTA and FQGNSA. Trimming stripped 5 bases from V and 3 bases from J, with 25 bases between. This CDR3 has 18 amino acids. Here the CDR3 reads CASSPVQSAGWEEETQYF. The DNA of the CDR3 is TGTGCCAGCAGCCCCGTTCAGAGTGCAGGGTGGGAAGAAGAGACCCAGTACTTC.

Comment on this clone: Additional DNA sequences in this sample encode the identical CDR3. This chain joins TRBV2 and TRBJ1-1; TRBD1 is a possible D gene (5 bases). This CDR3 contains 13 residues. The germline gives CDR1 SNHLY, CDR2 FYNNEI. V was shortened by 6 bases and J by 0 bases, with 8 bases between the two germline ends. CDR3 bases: TGTGCCAGCAGGAGGGGACTGAACACTGAAGCTTTCTTT. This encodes CASRRGLNTEAFF.

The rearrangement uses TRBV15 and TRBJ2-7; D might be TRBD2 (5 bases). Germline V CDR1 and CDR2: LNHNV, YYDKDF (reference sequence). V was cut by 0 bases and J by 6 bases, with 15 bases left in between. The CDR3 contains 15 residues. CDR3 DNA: TGTGCCACCAGCAGAGATCGTGTGAGGGCCCCCGAGCAGTACTTC. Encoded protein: CATSRDRVRAPEQYF.

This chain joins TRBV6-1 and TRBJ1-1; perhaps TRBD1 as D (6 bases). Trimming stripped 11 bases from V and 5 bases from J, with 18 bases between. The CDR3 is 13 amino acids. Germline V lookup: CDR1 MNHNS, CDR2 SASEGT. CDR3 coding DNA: TGTGCCGCAGTATCGCCCCAGGGGACTGAAGCTTTCTTT. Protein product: CAAVSPQGTEAFF.

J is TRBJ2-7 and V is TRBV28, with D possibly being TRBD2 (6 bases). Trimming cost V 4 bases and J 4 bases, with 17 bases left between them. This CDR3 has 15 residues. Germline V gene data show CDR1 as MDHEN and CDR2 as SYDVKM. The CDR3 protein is CASSSGAGGSYEQYF. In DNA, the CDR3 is TGTGCCAGCAGTTCCGGGGCCGGGGGTTCTTACGAGCAGTACTTC.

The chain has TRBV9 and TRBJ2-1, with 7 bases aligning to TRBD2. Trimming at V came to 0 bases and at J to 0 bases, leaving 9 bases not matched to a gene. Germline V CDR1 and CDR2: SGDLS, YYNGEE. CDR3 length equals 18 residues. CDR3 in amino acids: CASSVGLAVSSSYNEQFF. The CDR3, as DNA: TGTGCCAGCAGCGTAGGGCTAGCGGTCTCGAGCTCCTACAATGAGCAGTTCTTC.

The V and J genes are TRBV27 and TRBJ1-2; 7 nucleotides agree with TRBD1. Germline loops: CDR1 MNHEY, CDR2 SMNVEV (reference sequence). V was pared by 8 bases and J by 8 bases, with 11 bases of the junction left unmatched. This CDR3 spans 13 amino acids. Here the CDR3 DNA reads TGTGCCAGCCAGACAGGGTGGGGGGGAGGCTACACCTTC. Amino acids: CASQTGWGGGYTF.

In DNA, the CDR3 is TGTGCCAGCAGCATAGACTGGGGACAGGGGAAGTACACCATATATTTT. It translates to CASSIDWGQGKYTIYF. This chain uses TRBV7-9 with TRBJ1-3, with TRBD1 identical over 10 bases. There are 16 residues in the CDR3. The germline V gene encodes CDR1 SEHNR and CDR2 FQNEAQ (reference sequence). V gave up 5 bases and J gave up 8 bases; unmatched junction bases: 12.

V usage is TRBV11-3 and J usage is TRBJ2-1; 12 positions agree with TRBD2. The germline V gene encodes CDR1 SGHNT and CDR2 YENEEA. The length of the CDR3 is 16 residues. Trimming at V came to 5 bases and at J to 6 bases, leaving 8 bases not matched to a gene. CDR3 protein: CASSVSGLAGSNEQFF. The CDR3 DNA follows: TGTGCCAGCAGCGTCTCGGGACTAGCGGGTTCCAATGAGCAGTTCTTC. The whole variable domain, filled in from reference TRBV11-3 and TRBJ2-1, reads EAGVVQSPRYKIIEKKQPVAFWCNPISGHNTLYWYLQNLGQGPELLIRYENEEAVDDSQLPKDRFSAERLKGVDSTLKIQPAELGDSAVYLCASSVSGLAGSNEQFFGPGTRLTVL.

For the CDR3, the DNA is TGCGCCAGCAGCCAAGAGGCAGCGGGAGGGTTCGAGCAGTACTTC. It yields the protein CASSQEAAGGFEQYF. The chain is built from TRBV4-1 and TRBJ2-7, with TRBD2 identical over 10 bases. Germline V lookup: CDR1 MGHRA, CDR2 YSYEKL. V lost 0 bases to trimming and J lost 6 bases; unmatched junction nucleotides: 5. The CDR3 spans 15 residues.

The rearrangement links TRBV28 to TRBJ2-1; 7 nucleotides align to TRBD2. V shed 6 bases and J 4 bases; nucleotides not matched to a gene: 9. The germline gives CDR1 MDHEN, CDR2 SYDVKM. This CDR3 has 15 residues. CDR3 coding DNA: TGTGCCAGCAGCCGGGGTGCGGGAGTTTACAATGAGCAGTTCTTC. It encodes CASSRGAGVYNEQFF.